The entry below describes one TCR beta chain. Its antigen is not yet known. No much larger clonotype is one base removed from it; base qualities were not supplied. This specimen belongs to a study of T cell changes during pregnancy in multiple sclerosis (dated by TCRdb to the late 2010s). Study-level background: The study examined how the T cell repertoire changed over the course of pregnancy in women with multiple sclerosis.

According to the germline V gene, CDR1 reads SGDLS and CDR2 reads YYNGEE. V and J lose 4 bases and 7 bases, and a span of 18 bases separates them. From the cysteine through the phenylalanine, the CDR3 covers 15 amino acids. The read is trimmed to its CDR3 DNA, 45 bases read in frame from base 1. The method behind the library was the immunoSEQ multiplex PCR assay. TCRdb took this table from immuneACCESS and kept in-frame rearrangements with V and J called. Such tables lack part of the clones; where checked against another copy, unresolved V genes explain under half of the gap, and the rest is unexplained. This sample has approximately 130,000 clones in its table, and approximately 94% of those were observed once. Approximately 6.2% of the sample is in the top ten clones.

Specimen: peripheral blood, collected before pregnancy. The clonotype originates from a female donor with multiple sclerosis, enrolled in a pregnancy study. The receptor chain draws on TRBV9 and TRBJ2-1; TRBD2 could be the D gene, as 7 bases match. The CDR3 in this case is CASSYKVRGGNEQFF. The DNA is TGTGCCAGCAGCTACAAAGTTAGGGGGGGGAATGAGCAGTTCTTC. The CDR3 plus the reference TRBV9 and TRBJ2-1 genes for the other parts give the full variable domain: DSGVTQTPKHLITATGQRVTLRCSPRSGDLSVYWYQQSLDQGLQFLIQYYNGEERAKGNILERFSAQQFPDLHSELNLSSLELGDSALYFCASSYKVRGGNEQFFGPGTRLTVL.